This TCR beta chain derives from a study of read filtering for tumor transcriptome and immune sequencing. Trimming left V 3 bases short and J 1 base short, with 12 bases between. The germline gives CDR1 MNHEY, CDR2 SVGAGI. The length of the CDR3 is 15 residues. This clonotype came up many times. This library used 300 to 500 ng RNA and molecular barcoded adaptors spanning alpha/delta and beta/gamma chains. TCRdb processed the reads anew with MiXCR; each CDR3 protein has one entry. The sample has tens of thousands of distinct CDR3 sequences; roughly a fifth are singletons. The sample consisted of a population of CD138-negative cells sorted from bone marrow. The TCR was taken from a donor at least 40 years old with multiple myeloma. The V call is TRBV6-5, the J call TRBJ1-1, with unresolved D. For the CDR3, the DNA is TGTGCCAGCAGTTATTCGGCAGGCCGGAACACTGAAGCTTTCTTT. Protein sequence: CASSYSAGRNTEAFF.